This entry is about one T cell receptor beta chain. Its antigen is not known. The CDR3 consists of 17 residues. Extraction and reverse transcription of RNA yielded cDNA as the sequencing template. Assay used: immunoSEQ multiplex PCR; TCRdb lists only in-frame clones, some missing. This sample has about 130,000 clones, with around three fifths found just once. The data were taken from a study of CD8+ T cells in alopecia areata. Study-level results: Compared with normal scalp, lesional scalp had higher clonality and more expanded CD8+ clones.

Specimen: CD4+ T cells sorted from blood, collected at week 0. The rearrangement uses TRBV1 and TRBJ2-5; the table's D call of TRBD2 was not tested on the DNA. TRBV1 is noted as a pseudogene. The clonotype originates from a human donor with alopecia areata. The CDR3 bases are TGCACCAGCAGCCTGAACGGGGGGTCCTGGGGTCGGGAGACCCAGTACTTC. Its translation: CTSSLNGGSWGRETQYF.